This T cell receptor beta chain is from a study of CD8 T cells in Susac syndrome (dated by TCRdb to about 2019). Background for the entire study: Among the Susac syndrome patients who were sequenced, clinically active disease was present in over 5 and clinical remission was observed in eight. At the time of blood withdrawal, Susac syndrome patients were either therapy-naive, taking corticosteroids (with some also receiving IVIg), or on IVIg alone. Repertoire sequencing was used to test whether CD8+ T cell activation and differentiation in Susac syndrome was antigen driven. Beyond this particular receptor, the publication reports: The number of individuals in the TCR sequencing and HLA analysis was acknowledged as relatively small. In patients with Susac syndrome, the CD4+ T cell repertoire showed no detectable clonal expansion.

RNA was extracted using the RNeasy kit, and about 0.5 to 1 ug of the RNA was reverse transcribed with random hexamers. The immunoSEQ multiplex PCR assay, covering 54 Vbeta and 13 Jbeta segments, was used to amplify TCR beta CDR3 regions. PCR amplification bias was corrected by using a synthetic template baseline for primer optimization and computational correction. The source study handled its data this way. Reads were assigned to V, D and J genes according to IMGT and analyzed in immunoSEQ Analyzer, with only productive sequences retained. Clonality was calculated as one minus the Shannon entropy normalized by log2 of the number of productive unique sequences. Public and private clones were assessed among the 100 most prevalent clones of each patient and control. Susac-specific clones were defined as absent from healthy and MS cohorts, 1052 published viral clones and other ImmuneACCESS disease sequences. TCRdb reworked the public reads: Q25 trimming with fastp, MiXCR clone assembly, productive beta chains retained. Every CDR3 protein is listed once, alongside the most common genes and DNA of its rows. TCRdb assigned the V and J calls; the authors' analysis was not used. The sample table lists about 140,000 distinct CDR3 sequences, 95% of them with a count of one. The ten most abundant clones make up approximately 0.13% of the sample.

Peripheral blood CD8+ and CD4+ T cells from healthy donors, Susac syndrome patients and multiple sclerosis patients were profiled by high-throughput TCR beta sequencing. The Susac syndrome patients fulfilled recently defined diagnostic criteria for either definite or probable disease. CD8+ TEMRA cells were enriched by FACS, while bulk CD8+ and CD4+ T cells were purified by magnetic negative isolation. Blood was collected in EDTA tubes and processed within 24 hours, with PBMCs isolated through density gradient centrifugation. PBMCs intended for TCR sequencing were cryopreserved in liquid nitrogen and were subsequently thawed in a 37 degrees C water bath. The sorted or isolated CD4+, CD8+ and CD8+ TEMRA cells reached a purity of at least 90%. In regard to this clonotype: It has no known antigen specificity. No base quality information exists; no much larger clone differs at one position.

Via the germline V gene, CDR1 is SGDLS and CDR2 YYNGEE. Here V drops 4 bases and J drops 4 bases, and the junction holds 8 bases not matched to any gene. Counted from cysteine to phenylalanine, this CDR3 has 15 amino acids. Here the CDR3 DNA is all that survives: 45 bases in frame from base 1. This TCR derives from a human donor with Susac syndrome. Material for sequencing was CD4+ T cells from PBMCs. The chain is made from TRBV9 and TRBJ2-3; 8 bases in the junction line up with TRBD1. The CDR3 loop reads CASSPIGQGPDTQYF. The DNA sequence is TGTGCCAGCAGCCCAATAGGACAGGGTCCAGATACGCAGTATTTT.